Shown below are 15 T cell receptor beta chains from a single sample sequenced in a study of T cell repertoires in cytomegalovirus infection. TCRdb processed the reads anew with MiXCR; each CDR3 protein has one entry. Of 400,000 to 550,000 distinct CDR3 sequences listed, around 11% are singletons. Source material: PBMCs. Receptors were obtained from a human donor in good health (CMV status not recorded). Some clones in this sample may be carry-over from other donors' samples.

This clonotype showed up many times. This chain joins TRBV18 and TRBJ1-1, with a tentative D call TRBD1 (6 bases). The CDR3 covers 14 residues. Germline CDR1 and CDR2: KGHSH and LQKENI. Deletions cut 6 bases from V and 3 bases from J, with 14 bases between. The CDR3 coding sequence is TGTGCCAGCTCCTCCGGACCAGGGGACACTGAAGCTTTCTTT. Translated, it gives CASSSGPGDTEAFF. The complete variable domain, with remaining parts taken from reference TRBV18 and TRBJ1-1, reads NAGVMQNPRHLVRRRGQEARLRCSPMKGHSHVYWYRQLPEEGLKFMVYLQKENIIDESGMPKERFSAEFPKEGPSILRIQQVVRGDSAAYFCASSSGPGDTEAFFGQGTRLTVV.

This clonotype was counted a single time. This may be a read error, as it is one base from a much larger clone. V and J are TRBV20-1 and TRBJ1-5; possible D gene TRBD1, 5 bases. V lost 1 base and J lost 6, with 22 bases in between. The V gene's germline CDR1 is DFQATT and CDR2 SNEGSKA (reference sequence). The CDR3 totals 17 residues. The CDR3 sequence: CSARVSGTRGGSQPQHF. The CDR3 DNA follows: TGCAGTGCTAGAGTGTCCGGGACTCGTGGGGGGAGTCAGCCCCAGCATTTT.

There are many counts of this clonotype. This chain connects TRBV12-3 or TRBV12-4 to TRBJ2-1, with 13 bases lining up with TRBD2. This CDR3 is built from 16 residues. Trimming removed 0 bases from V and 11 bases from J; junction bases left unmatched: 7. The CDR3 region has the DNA TGTGCCAGCAGTTTAGCACTAGCGGGAGGGCCTCAGAAGCAGTTCTTC. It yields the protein CASSLALAGGPQKQFF.

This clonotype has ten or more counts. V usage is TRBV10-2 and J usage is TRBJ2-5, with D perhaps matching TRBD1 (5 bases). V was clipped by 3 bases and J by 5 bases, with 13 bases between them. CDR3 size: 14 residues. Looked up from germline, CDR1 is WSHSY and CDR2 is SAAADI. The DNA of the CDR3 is TGCGCCAGCAGTGAATTAGGGGCTTGGGAGACCCAGTACTTC. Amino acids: CASSELGAWETQYF.

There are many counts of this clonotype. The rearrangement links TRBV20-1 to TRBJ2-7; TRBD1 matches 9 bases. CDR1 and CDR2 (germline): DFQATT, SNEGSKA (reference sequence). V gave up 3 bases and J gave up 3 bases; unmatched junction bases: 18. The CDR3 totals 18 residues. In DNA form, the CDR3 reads TGCAGTGCTAGTGACACTGGCTCTAAAGGACAGGGGCTCTACGAGCAGTACTTC. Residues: CSASDTGSKGQGLYEQYF.

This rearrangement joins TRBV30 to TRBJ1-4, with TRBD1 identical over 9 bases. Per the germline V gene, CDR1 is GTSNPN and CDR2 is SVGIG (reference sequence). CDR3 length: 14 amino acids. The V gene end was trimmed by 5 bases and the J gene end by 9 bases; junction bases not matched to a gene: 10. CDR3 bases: TGTGCCTGGGAAGACGGGACAGGGTATCAAAAACTGTTTTTT. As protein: CAWEDGTGYQKLFF. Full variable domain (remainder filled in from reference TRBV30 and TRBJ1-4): SQTIHQWPATLVQPVGSPLSLECTVEGTSNPNLYWYRQAAGRGLQLLFYSVGIGQISSEVPQNLSASRPQDRQFILSSKKLLLSDSGFYLCAWEDGTGYQKLFFGSGTQLSVL.

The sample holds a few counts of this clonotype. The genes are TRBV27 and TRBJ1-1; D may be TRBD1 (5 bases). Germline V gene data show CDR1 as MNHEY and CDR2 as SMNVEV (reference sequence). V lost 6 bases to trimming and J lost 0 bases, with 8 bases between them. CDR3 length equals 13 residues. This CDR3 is CASRFRVNTEAFF. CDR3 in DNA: TGTGCCAGCAGATTCAGGGTGAACACTGAAGCTTTCTTT.

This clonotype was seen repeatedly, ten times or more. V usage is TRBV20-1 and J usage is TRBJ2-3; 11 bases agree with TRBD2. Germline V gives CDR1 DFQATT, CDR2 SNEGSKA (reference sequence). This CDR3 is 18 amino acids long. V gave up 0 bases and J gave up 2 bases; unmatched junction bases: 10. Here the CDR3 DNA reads TGCAGTGCTAGAGACACATCCGGGACTAGCGGCCCCACAGATACGCAGTATTTT. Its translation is CSARDTSGTSGPTDTQYF.

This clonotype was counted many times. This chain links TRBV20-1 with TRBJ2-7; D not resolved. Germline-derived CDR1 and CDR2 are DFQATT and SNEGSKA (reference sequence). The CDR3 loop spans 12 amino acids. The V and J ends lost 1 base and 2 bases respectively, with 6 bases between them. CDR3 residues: CSARGLTYEQYF. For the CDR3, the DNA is TGCAGTGCTAGAGGCCTTACCTACGAGCAGTACTTC.

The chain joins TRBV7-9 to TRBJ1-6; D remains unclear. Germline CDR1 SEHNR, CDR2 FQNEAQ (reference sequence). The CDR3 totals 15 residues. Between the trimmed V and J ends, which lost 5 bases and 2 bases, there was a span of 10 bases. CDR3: CASSQKGTYNSPLHF. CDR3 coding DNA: TGTGCCAGCAGCCAGAAGGGTACCTATAATTCACCCCTCCACTTT.

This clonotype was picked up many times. The CDR3 loop is CASTLWGSWEKLFF. DNA of the CDR3: TGTGCCAGCACGTTATGGGGGAGTTGGGAAAAACTGTTTTTT. The V gene is TRBV6-1, the J gene TRBJ1-4; D possibly corresponds to TRBD1 (5 bases). Trimming left V 7 bases short and J 8 bases short, with 17 bases between. The germline CDR1 and CDR2 sequences are MNHNS and SASEGT. This CDR3 comprises 14 residues.

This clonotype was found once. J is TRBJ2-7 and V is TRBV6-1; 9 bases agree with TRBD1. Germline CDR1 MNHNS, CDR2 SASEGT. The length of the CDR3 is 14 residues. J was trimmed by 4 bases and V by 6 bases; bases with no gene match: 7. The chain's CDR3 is CASRPGQGNYEQYF. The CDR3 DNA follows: TGTGCCAGCAGACCGGGACAGGGAAATTACGAGCAGTACTTC.

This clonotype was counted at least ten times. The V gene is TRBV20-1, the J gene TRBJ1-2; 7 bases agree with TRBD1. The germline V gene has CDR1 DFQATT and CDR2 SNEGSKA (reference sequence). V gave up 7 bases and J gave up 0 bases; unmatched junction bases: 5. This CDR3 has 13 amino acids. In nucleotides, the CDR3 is TGCAGTGTCCCGGGACAGTCTAACTATGGCTACACCTTC. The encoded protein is CSVPGQSNYGYTF.

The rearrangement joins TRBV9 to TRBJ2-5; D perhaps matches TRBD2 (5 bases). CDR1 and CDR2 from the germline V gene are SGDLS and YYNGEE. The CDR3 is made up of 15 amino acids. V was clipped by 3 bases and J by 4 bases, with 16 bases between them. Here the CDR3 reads CASSASLAKGETQYF. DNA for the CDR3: TGTGCCAGCAGCGCGTCGCTAGCCAAGGGAGAGACCCAGTACTTC.

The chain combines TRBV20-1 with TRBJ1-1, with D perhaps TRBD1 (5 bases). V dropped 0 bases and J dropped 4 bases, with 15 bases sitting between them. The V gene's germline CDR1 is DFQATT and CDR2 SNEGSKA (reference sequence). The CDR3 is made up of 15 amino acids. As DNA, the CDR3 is TGCAGTGCTAGAGATATGGCCAGGGCGGGCACTGAAGCTTTCTTT. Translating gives CSARDMARAGTEAFF.